The 15 T cell receptor beta chains listed next were all sequenced from one sample in a study of T cell responses to AZD1222 COVID-19 vaccine. TCRdb keeps only in-frame clones here, not all; method: immunoSEQ multiplex PCR. The repertoire holds about 110,000 clones, with about 90% as singletons. The sequenced sample was peripheral blood, obtained 28 days after the second AZD1222 dose. All receptors derive from an adult who received the AZD1222 COVID-19 vaccine.

This clone was detected a few times. The J gene is TRBJ2-4, the V gene TRBV19; tentatively, D is TRBD1 (6 bases). The germline gives CDR1 LNHDA, CDR2 SQIVND (reference sequence). V was trimmed by 10 bases and J by 5 bases, leaving 15 bases between them. There are 13 residues in the CDR3. CDR3 nucleotides: TGTGCCACACAACCGGACAGAGAAAACATTCAGTACTTC. It encodes CATQPDRENIQYF.

This clone showed up just a few times. The rearrangement joins TRBV14 to TRBJ2-7; 9 bases agree with TRBD1. V lost 0 bases to trimming and J lost 2 bases; unmatched junction nucleotides: 2. This CDR3 is built from 15 residues. Germline V lookup: CDR1 SGHDN, CDR2 FVKESK. The CDR3: CASSQETGGTYEQYF. The CDR3 DNA reads TGTGCCAGCAGCCAAGAGACAGGGGGAACCTACGAGCAGTACTTC.

In DNA form, the CDR3 reads TGTGCCACCAGCAGAGAGAGGGCCGCTTTATGGGATGAGCAGTTCTTC. This encodes CATSRERAALWDEQFF. V is TRBV15 and J is TRBJ2-1, with a possible D match to TRBD2 (5 bases). Germline assignment: CDR1 LNHNV and CDR2 YYDKDF (reference sequence). CDR3 length: 16 amino acids. The V and J ends lost 0 bases and 8 bases respectively, with 17 bases between them. Looking up the rest from reference TRBV15 and TRBJ2-1 gives the full variable domain: DAMVIQNPRYQVTQFGKPVTLSCSQTLNHNVMYWYQQKSSQAPKLLFHYYDKDFNNEADTPDNFQSRRPNTSFCFLDIRSPGLGDTAMYLCATSRERAALWDEQFFGPGTRLTVL.

V gene TRBV25-1 combines with J gene TRBJ2-1, with TRBD1 matching over 7 bases. The germline gives CDR1 MGHDK, CDR2 SYGVNS. The length of the CDR3 is 13 residues. V was pared by 1 base and J by 12 bases, with 6 bases of the junction left unmatched. CDR3 loop: CASSEFEGAGQFF. CDR3 DNA: TGTGCCAGCAGTGAATTTGAGGGGGCCGGGCAGTTCTTC.

The V gene is TRBV15, the J gene TRBJ2-7; weak D call: TRBD1 (6 bases). CDR3 length: 15 amino acids. The V end was cut by 0 bases, the J end by 2 bases, with 11 bases between. Germline V gene data show CDR1 as LNHNV and CDR2 as YYDKDF (reference sequence). In DNA, the CDR3 is TGTGCCACCAGCAGAGAGAGGGGACATACCTACGAGCAGTACTTC. Its translation: CATSRERGHTYEQYF.

The gene calls are TRBV6-6 and TRBJ2-7, with D hard to call. The CDR3 has 14 residues. The germline V gene has CDR1 MNHNY and CDR2 SVGAGI (reference sequence). Trimming stripped 0 bases from V and 7 bases from J, with 13 bases between. CDR3: CASSYSYDLGEQYF. The CDR3 DNA sequence: TGTGCCAGCAGTTACTCCTACGACCTGGGGGAGCAGTACTTC.

CDR3 sequence (DNA): TGTGCCAGCAGCTCCGCGACAGGGACTGGAAACACCATATATTTT. It translates to CASSSATGTGNTIYF. The chain couples TRBV7-8 to TRBJ1-3, with 7 positions matching TRBD1. The junction had 5 bases not matched to a gene; V was cut back by 4 bases and J by 2 bases. Germline V lookup: CDR1 SGHVS, CDR2 FQNEAQ. This CDR3 is built from 15 residues.

The V and J genes are TRBV5-1 and TRBJ2-7, with a tentative D call TRBD1 (6 bases). Trimming left V 0 bases short and J 9 bases short, with 13 bases between. Germline-derived CDR1 and CDR2 are SGHRS and YFSETQ. The CDR3 is 13 amino acids. As DNA, the CDR3 is TGCGCCAGCAGCTTGGCAGGGACAACTGGGCAGTACTTC. It translates to CASSLAGTTGQYF.

This chain joins TRBV4-1 and TRBJ2-3, with 11 bases lining up with TRBD2. This CDR3 has 16 residues. The V and J ends lost 1 base and 0 bases, in that order; junction bases with no gene match: 0. Germline CDR1 is MGHRA and CDR2 is YSYEKL. CDR3 coding DNA: TGCGCCAGCAGCCAAGGACTAGCGGGGAGCACAGATACGCAGTATTTT. Its translation is CASSQGLAGSTDTQYF.

Points on this clone: It is unclear where the CDR3 begins or ends on the DNA, so no DNA is shown, and the CDR3 is as TCRdb lists it. The CDR3: CASSLTFGGSYGYTF. The chain joins TRBV5-5 to TRBJ1-2. Germline CDR1 and CDR2: SGHKS and YYEKEE (reference sequence). Counting both end residues, the CDR3 totals 15 amino acids.

The chain combines TRBV19 with TRBJ1-5; unclear D gene. Germline V gene sequence: CDR1 LNHDA, CDR2 SQIVND (reference sequence). This CDR3 region has 15 residues. V gave up 2 bases and J gave up 3 bases, with 11 bases separating them. The CDR3 DNA is TGTGCCAGTAGTATATTATCCGGGGTCAATCAGCCCCAGCATTTT. Translating gives CASSILSGVNQPQHF.

The chain joins TRBV27 to TRBJ2-7; the match to TRBD1 covers 8 bases. This CDR3 contains 15 residues. Looked up from germline, CDR1 is MNHEY and CDR2 is SMNVEV (reference sequence). With V trimmed by 5 bases and J by 2 bases, 8 bases remained unmatched. The CDR3 reads CASSRNGQGAYEQYF. CDR3 DNA: TGTGCCAGCAGTCGGAACGGACAGGGTGCCTACGAGCAGTACTTC.

The chain has TRBV6-5 and TRBJ2-5, with a possible D match to TRBD1 (6 bases). V was pared by 6 bases and J by 2 bases, with 10 bases between. The CDR3 runs to 13 residues. CDR1 and CDR2 from the germline V gene are MNHEY and SVGAGI. The CDR3 here is CASSHREQETQYF. In DNA, the CDR3 is TGTGCCAGCAGCCACAGGGAACAAGAGACCCAGTACTTC.

The CDR3 protein is CASSKGERQGALTNEKLFF. The CDR3 bases are TGTGCCAGCAGCAAAGGAGAAAGACAGGGGGCTCTGACTAATGAAAAACTGTTTTTT. V and J are TRBV21-1 and TRBJ1-4; the table calls TRBD1, which could not be checked here. TRBV21-1 is classified as a pseudogene. There are 19 residues in the CDR3.

This chain connects TRBV7-9 to TRBJ2-7, with D possibly matching TRBD2 (5 bases). The CDR3 extends over 13 amino acids. With 1 base removed from V and 6 bases from J, the gap between germline ends came to 10 bases. The germline CDR1 and CDR2 sequences are SEHNR and FQNEAQ (reference sequence). Here the CDR3 DNA reads TGTGCCAGCAGCTTAGTCGGGGTGGGCGAGCAGTACTTC. Amino acids: CASSLVGVGEQYF. Drawing the rest from reference TRBV7-9 and TRBJ2-7, the complete variable domain is DTGVSQNPRHKITKRGQNVTFRCDPISEHNRLYWYRQTLGQGPEFLTYFQNEAQLEKSRLLSDRFSAERPKGSFSTLEIQRTEQGDSAMYLCASSLVGVGEQYFGPGTRLTVT.